The 7 T cell receptor beta chains listed next were all sequenced from one sample in a study of siplizumab effects on memory and regulatory T cells. TCRdb's copy holds only in-frame clones and misses some; the assay was immunoSEQ multiplex PCR. This sample has more than 95,000 clones, with about 92% found just once. Sequenced input: CD4+ T cells sorted from blood. The receptors were gathered from a human donor in good health.

This CDR3 is CASSQEPAFSGNTIYF. The CDR3 DNA follows: TGCGCCAGCAGCCAAGAACCCGCTTTCTCTGGAAACACCATATATTTT. V is TRBV4-1 and J is TRBJ1-3; D unclear. CDR3 size: 16 residues. Germline CDR1 and CDR2: MGHRA and YSYEKL. Trimming stripped 0 bases from V and 0 bases from J, with 9 bases between.

This clone was detected only once. J is TRBJ1-1 and V is TRBV15; D not resolved. V lost 2 bases and J 6 bases, leaving 13 bases between the germline ends. This CDR3 is 14 amino acids long. Per the germline V gene, CDR1 is LNHNV and CDR2 is YYDKDF (reference sequence). The CDR3 nucleotides are TGTGCCACCAGCAGACTAACCCGGCCTTCTGAAGCTTTCTTT. Translating it yields CATSRLTRPSEAFF.

This chain joins TRBV2 and TRBJ2-5; tentatively, D is TRBD1 (6 bases). The germline gives CDR1 SNHLY, CDR2 FYNNEI. V was pared by 6 bases and J by 1 base, with 6 bases between. The CDR3 loop spans 12 amino acids. CDR3 region: CASRDSQETQYF. The CDR3 coding sequence is TGTGCCAGCAGGGACAGCCAAGAGACCCAGTACTTC.

The chain combines TRBV5-4 with TRBJ2-2; D uncertain. The CDR3 has 15 residues. Trimming left V 4 bases short and J 3 bases short, with 13 bases between. CDR1 is SGHNT and CDR2 is YYREEE in the germline V gene (reference sequence). The CDR3 is CASSQAAEDTGELFF. In nucleotides, the CDR3 is TGTGCCAGCAGCCAGGCGGCAGAGGACACCGGGGAGCTGTTTTTT.

The chain joins TRBV19 to TRBJ1-1; 8 nucleotides line up with TRBD1. Germline CDR1 reads LNHDA; CDR2 reads SQIVND (reference sequence). V shed 3 bases, J shed 5 bases, and the junction held 11 bases outside the gene matches. The CDR3 runs to 16 residues. The CDR3 DNA reads TGTGCCAGTAGTATCTCGGACAGGGAGGTGAGAACTGAAGCTTTCTTT. Translated: CASSISDREVRTEAFF. The variable domain in full, with the rest retrieved from reference TRBV19 and TRBJ1-1, is DGGITQSPKYLFRKEGQNVTLSCEQNLNHDAMYWYRQDPGQGLRLIYYSQIVNDFQKGDIAEGYSVSREKKESFPLTVTSAQKNPTAFYLCASSISDREVRTEAFFGQGTRLTVV.

The J gene is TRBJ2-1, the V gene TRBV18, with D hard to call. The CDR3 contains 11 residues. Germline loops: CDR1 KGHSH, CDR2 LQKENI. Trimming took off 7 bases at V and 4 bases at J, with 5 bases between the two ends. The CDR3 region is CASLTYNEQFF. The CDR3 region has the DNA TGTGCCAGCTTAACGTACAATGAGCAGTTCTTC.

The V call is TRBV4-1, the J call TRBJ2-1, with 14 bases fitting TRBD2. This CDR3 has 18 amino acids. The V segment lost 4 bases and the J segment 9 bases; nucleotides outside the gene matches: 14. Germline V gives CDR1 MGHRA, CDR2 YSYEKL. The CDR3 coding sequence is TGCGCCAGCAGCCCTTCCGGGACTAGCGGGAGATTGGTAGGTGAGCAGTTCTTC. Protein sequence: CASSPSGTSGRLVGEQFF.